What follows are 18 T cell receptor beta chains derived from one specimen sequenced in a study of Graves' ophthalmopathy and Graves' hyperthyroidism (dated by TCRdb to the late 2010s). The sample was run on an Illumina HiSeq 2000. For repertoire sequencing, TCR beta CDR3 regions were amplified from RNA transcripts. The first round was an RT-PCR using HTBI primers with the Qiagen OneStep RT-PCR kit, and this first round was followed by a second-round multiplex PCR, then size selection and purification. TCRdb itself trimmed the public reads at Q25 with fastp, ran MiXCR and retained productive beta chains. Each entry merges the rows of one CDR3 protein and shows their most common DNA and genes. Recorded for this sample are around 1.1 million distinct CDR3 sequences; 35% to 40% of them occurred a single time. More than 9.5% of the sample rests with the top ten. The sequenced sample consisted of peripheral blood or thyroid tissue (not recorded which). These receptors originate from an adult man with Graves' hyperthyroidism.

About this clonotype itself: This may stem from a read error, because a much larger clone lies one nucleotide away. The chain links TRBV10-3 to TRBJ1-1; no clear D gene. Germline CDR1 and CDR2: ENHRY and SYGVKD. There are 14 residues in the CDR3. The CDR3 loop reads CASSIREAITGAFF. The CDR3, as DNA: TGTGCCAGCAGTATCCGTGAGGCGATCACTGGAGCTTTCTTT.

This sequence joins TRBV19 and TRBJ1-6; possibly TRBD1 for D (5 bases). Germline values: CDR1 LNHDA, CDR2 SQIVND (reference sequence). This CDR3 is 16 amino acids long. V was pared by 3 bases and J by 9 bases, with 18 bases between. Written as DNA, the CDR3 is TGTGCCAGTAGTATGGGGGACCGCTACAGGAGTTCACCCCTCCACTTT. It specifies CASSMGDRYRSSPLHF.

At least ten counts were recorded for this clonotype. This rearrangement joins TRBV7-2 to TRBJ1-5; D uncertain. The CDR3 runs 15 residues. CDR1 is SGHTA and CDR2 is FQGNSA in the germline V gene. V was pared by 5 bases and J by 7 bases, with 18 bases between. The CDR3: CASSQTGDTGQPQHF. CDR3 coding DNA: TGTGCCAGCAGCCAGACCGGTGATACTGGACAGCCCCAGCATTTT.

The rearrangement links TRBV7-3 to TRBJ2-3; D is undetermined. Germline-derived CDR1 and CDR2 are SGHTA and FQGTGA. This CDR3 has 13 residues. V gave up 4 bases and J gave up 2 bases, with 7 bases separating them. The CDR3 sequence: CASSSSITDTQYF. CDR3 nucleotide sequence: TGTGCCAGCAGCTCGAGCATCACAGATACGCAGTATTTT.

There are a few counts of this clonotype. The rearrangement joins TRBV5-1 to TRBJ2-5; D is possibly TRBD2 (7 bases). The V gene's germline CDR1 is SGHRS and CDR2 YFSETQ. The V and J ends lost 0 bases and 2 bases respectively, with 17 bases between them. CDR3 length equals 17 residues. The CDR3 region is CASSLVRRGAIQETQYF. The DNA for the CDR3 is TGCGCCAGCAGCTTGGTGAGACGGGGGGCCATACAAGAGACCCAGTACTTC.

The sample holds many counts of this clonotype. The chain recombines TRBV7-8 with TRBJ2-2; D gene uncertain. Germline values: CDR1 SGHVS, CDR2 FQNEAQ. Between the trimmed V and J ends, which lost 1 base and 5 bases, there was a span of 11 bases. This CDR3 is built from 15 residues. CDR3 in DNA: TGTGCCAGCAGCTTAGAAGTTGAGAGGACCGGGGAGCTGTTTTTT. It is translated as CASSLEVERTGELFF.

This clonotype was detected many times. The chain combines TRBV19 with TRBJ1-1, with TRBD1 as a possible D gene (6 bases). Germline CDR1 LNHDA, CDR2 SQIVND (reference sequence). The CDR3 has 14 amino acids. The V gene lost 6 bases and the J gene lost 4 bases, with 15 bases spanning the gap. CDR3 coding DNA: TGTGCCAGTAGCGATCGTGGAGGGGGCACTGAAGCTTTCTTT. Protein: CASSDRGGGTEAFF.

Many counts were recorded for this clonotype. This chain uses TRBV6-5 with TRBJ1-6; the D is unclear. Germline V lookup: CDR1 MNHEY, CDR2 SVGAGI. The length of the CDR3 is 13 residues. Trimming pared 5 bases from V and 13 bases from J, leaving 15 bases between. CDR3 sequence reads: CASSLNRGAPLHF. The CDR3 DNA is TGTGCCAGCAGTCTCAATCGGGGTGCGCCCCTCCACTTT.

Concerning this clonotype: A read error may produce the germline difference seen at one junction end. V and J are TRBV10-3 and TRBJ2-7, with a weak D call TRBD2 (5 bases). The CDR3 totals 14 residues. Germline-derived CDR1 and CDR2 are ENHRY and SYGVKD. The CDR3 region is CAISAGRPPGELYF. The CDR3 nucleotides read TGTGCCATCAGCGCCGGTCGACCGCCCGGGGAGCTGTACTTC.

With respect to this clonotype: A read error may be the cause here, since a much bigger clone is one base away. The V and J genes are TRBV7-3 and TRBJ1-6; TRBD1 matches 10 bases. The germline V gene encodes CDR1 SGHTA and CDR2 FQGTGA. This CDR3 region has 14 residues. CDR3 coding DNA: TGTGCCAGCAGCCCGGGACAGGGGACGTCACCCCCCCACTTT. Translated, it gives CASSPGQGTSPPHF.

The table lists this clonotype with a count of one. This may come from a read error, since a much larger clone is one base off. The chain is built from TRBV19 and TRBJ1-1; maybe TRBD1 (5 bases). V lost 3 bases and J lost 6, with 8 bases in between. Germline V gene data show CDR1 as LNHDA and CDR2 as SQIVND (reference sequence). There are 12 residues in the CDR3. The CDR3 loop is CASSMAGPEAFF. The CDR3 nucleotides are TGTGCCAGTAGTATGGCGGGGCCTGAAGCTTTCTTT.

This clonotype was detected once. One junction end does not reproduce the germline sequence, and a read error may be involved. This sequence joins TRBV10-3 and TRBJ2-6, with TRBD1 identical over 8 bases. Germline CDR1 and CDR2: ENHRY and SYGVKD. The CDR3 covers 14 residues. The DNA for the CDR3 is TGTGCCATCAGCGAACAGGGACAGGCCTACGTCCTGACTTTC. Translated: CAISEQGQAYVLTF.

The rearrangement joins TRBV29-1 to TRBJ1-2; D unclear. V lost 4 bases and J lost 4, with 22 bases in between. The CDR3 runs 16 residues. CDR1 and CDR2 (germline): SQVTM, ANQGSEA. The CDR3 sequence is CSVAGVNGSSGYGYTF. In DNA, the CDR3 is TGCAGCGTTGCTGGGGTAAACGGCTCCTCGGGCTATGGCTACACCTTC.

Ten or more counts support this clonotype. The rearrangement joins TRBV7-3 to TRBJ2-5; 8 bases are a match to TRBD2. Germline assignment: CDR1 SGHTA and CDR2 FQGTGA. The V gene end was trimmed by 2 bases and the J gene end by 5 bases; junction bases not matched to a gene: 7. This CDR3 comprises 15 residues. Written as DNA, the CDR3 is TGTGCCAGCAGCTTACGGGGGGGACGGAGGGAGACCCAGTACTTC. As protein: CASSLRGGRRETQYF.

The chain couples TRBV2 to TRBJ1-1; 8 nucleotides match TRBD1. The CDR3 totals 16 residues. J was trimmed by 4 bases and V by 6 bases; bases with no gene match: 13. CDR1 and CDR2 (germline): SNHLY, FYNNEI. The CDR3 protein is CASRITRGQASTEAFF. In nucleotides, the CDR3 is TGTGCCAGCAGAATAACCAGGGGACAGGCAAGCACTGAAGCTTTCTTT. Drawing the rest from reference TRBV2 and TRBJ1-1, the complete variable domain is EPEVTQTPSHQVTQMGQEVILRCVPISNHLYFYWYRQILGQKVEFLVSFYNNEISEKSEIFDDQFSVERPDGSNFTLKIRSTKLEDSAMYFCASRITRGQASTEAFFGQGTRLTVV.

Concerning this clonotype itself: Lacking the conserved final phenylalanine or tryptophan, this CDR3 likely reflects a read error. The chain uses TRBV20-1 and TRBJ2-5, with D possibly TRBD1 on 6 matching bases. The CDR3 sequence is 14 residues long. The V gene's germline CDR1 is DFQATT and CDR2 SNEGSKA (reference sequence). Trimming took 4 bases from V and 4 from J, leaving 16 bases between them. The DNA of the CDR3 is TGCAGTGCTATCGGACAGCCCGTAGGAGAGACCCAGTACCTC. Its translation: CSAIGQPVGETQYL.

Note on this clonotype: This may be a read error, as it is one base from a much larger clone. The chain combines TRBV6-5 with TRBJ2-7, with D possibly being TRBD2 (6 bases). The CDR3 is made up of 13 amino acids. The V end was cut by 5 bases, the J end by 2 bases, with 10 bases between. The germline CDR1 and CDR2 sequences are MNHEY and SVGAGI. CDR3 nucleotide sequence: TGTGCCAGCAGTGGACGACTAGCCTACGAGCAGTACTTC. Translation: CASSGRLAYEQYF.

The rearrangement joins TRBV7-8 to TRBJ1-6, with 7 bases that match TRBD1. Germline V gene sequence: CDR1 SGHVS, CDR2 FQNEAQ. V lost 3 bases, J lost 8 bases, and 4 bases stayed unmatched. The CDR3 loop spans 14 amino acids. The CDR3 coding sequence is TGTGCCAGCAGCTTGCGAGGGGGCCATTCACCCCTCCACTTT. As protein: CASSLRGGHSPLHF.